The clone carrying this T cell receptor beta chain was detected once. The data were taken from a study of blood T cell repertoires in COVID-19. Looking at the study overall: The samples span acute and convalescent COVID-19 from the United States, Italy and Spain.

Germline CDR1 and CDR2: SNHLY and FYNNEI. The CDR3 sequence is 14 residues long. The trim removed 7 bases at V and 12 bases at J, leaving 8 bases unmatched. Original methodology: Researchers report that nucleated cell counts were estimated from reference gene primer amplification. Repertoires were generated with immunoSEQ multiplex PCR, while TCRdb's copy carries only in-frame clones and drops some. The V and J calls and clone size were taken over from that table, and D and trimming were inferred from the DNA. The sample has 60,000 to 100,000 clones, around 90% seen once. This rearrangement joins TRBV2 to TRBJ2-1; 14 bases agree with TRBD2. The receptor comes from a man between 50 and 59 years old with active COVID-19. The sequenced material came from peripheral blood. The CDR3 coding sequence is TGTGCCAGCAAAGGACTAGCGGGGGGCCCCCCGCAGTTCTTC. Residues: CASKGLAGGPPQFF.